This TCR beta chain stems from a study of vaccination and CD4 T cells after COVID-19. The study's findings and limits: Among convalescent patients, a median about 86% of reactive clones emerged only after vaccination.

The Oncomine TCR Beta short-read assay was what sequenced the DNA obtained from cultured CD4+ T cells. A single record per CDR3 protein comes from TCRdb applying MiXCR to the PCR reads. Among about 10,000 distinct CDR3 sequences listed, 70% were seen once. Points on this clonotype: The antigen is not known.

The treatment: approximately 11-day PBMC culture with coronavirus spike peptide pools or control peptides (ViraFEST assay). Alongside around 9.7 IU/ml IL-2 and around 10 ug/ml peptide pools, PBMCs were cultured at a few million per well. Trimming removed 1 base from V and 0 bases from J, with 14 bases in between. The CDR3 sequence is 18 residues long. The germline V gene has CDR1 SGHRS and CDR2 YFSETQ. J is TRBJ1-6 and V is TRBV5-1; D remains unclear. This TCR derives from a human donor who had recovered from COVID-19. Sequencing was done on a sample of CD4+ T cells from blood, cultured in vitro. The CDR3 DNA reads as TGCGCCAGCAGCTTGTGGGCCACCGACGCCTCCTATAATTCACCCCTCCACTTT. This sequence encodes CASSLWATDASYNSPLHF. The variable domain in full, completed from reference TRBV5-1 and TRBJ1-6, reads KAGVTQTPRYLIKTRGQQVTLSCSPISGHRSVSWYQQTPGQGLQFLFEYFSETQRNKGNFPGRFSGRQFSNSRSEMNVSTLELGDSALYLCASSLWATDASYNSPLHFGNGTRLTVT.